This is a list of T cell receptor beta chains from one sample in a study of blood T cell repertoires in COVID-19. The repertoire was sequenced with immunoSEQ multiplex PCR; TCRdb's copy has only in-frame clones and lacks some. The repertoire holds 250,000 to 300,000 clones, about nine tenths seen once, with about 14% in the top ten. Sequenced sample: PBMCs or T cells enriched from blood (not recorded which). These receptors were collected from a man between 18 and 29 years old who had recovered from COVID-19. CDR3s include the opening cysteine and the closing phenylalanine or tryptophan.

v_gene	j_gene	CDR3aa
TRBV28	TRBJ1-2	CASSETGGSPSNYGYTF
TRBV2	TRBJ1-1	CASSDWAGGNTEAFF
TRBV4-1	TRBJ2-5	CASSIRTGYGQETQYF
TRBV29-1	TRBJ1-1	CSVEDPAGVTEAFF
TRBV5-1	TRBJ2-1	CASSLAGGEISYNEQFF
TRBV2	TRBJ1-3	CASSSGQRTISSGNTIYF
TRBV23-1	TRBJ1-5	CASSQRERGHNSNQPQHF
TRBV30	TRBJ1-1	CAWSVRGRGPLNTEAFF
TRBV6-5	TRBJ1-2	CASSYVGGGYTF
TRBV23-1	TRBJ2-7	CASTIDYRNSYEQYF
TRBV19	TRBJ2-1	CASSISNLLYNEQFF
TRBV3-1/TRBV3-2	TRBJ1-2	CASSQDVAGDYGYTF
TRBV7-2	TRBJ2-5	CASSSSGGAIETQYF
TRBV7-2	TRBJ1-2	CASSQSSGESGYGYTF
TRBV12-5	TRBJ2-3	CASGLVLTLSGGARRVTDTQYF
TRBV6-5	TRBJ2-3	CASSSTSGGGDTQYF
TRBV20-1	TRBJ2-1	CSATGGDEQFF
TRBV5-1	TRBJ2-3	CASSLGTSTDTQYF
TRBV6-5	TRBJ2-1	CASSYGGGYEQFF
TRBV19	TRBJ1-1	CASSFRGTEAFF
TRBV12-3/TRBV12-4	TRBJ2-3	CASSPADTQYF
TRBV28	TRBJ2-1	CASSPRLAGLLGEQFF
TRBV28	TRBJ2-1	CASNRLVDEQFF
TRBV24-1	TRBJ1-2	CATSEGQTNYGYTF
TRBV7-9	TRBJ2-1	CASSLEPVNEQFF
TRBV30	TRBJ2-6	CAFEGLGSGANVLTF
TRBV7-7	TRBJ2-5	CASSPSLLAGVETQYF
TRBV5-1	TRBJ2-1	CASSLVGTGVFNEQFF
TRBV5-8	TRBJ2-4	CASSFGDTKNIQYF
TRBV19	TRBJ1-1	CASRTGRNTEAFF
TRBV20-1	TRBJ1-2	CSASHSGGAYTF
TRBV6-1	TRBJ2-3	CASSEVRLRTQYF
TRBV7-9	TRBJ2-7	CASSLGRAYEQYF
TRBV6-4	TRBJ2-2	CASSPSDTGELFF
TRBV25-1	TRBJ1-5	CASSPGQGNQPQHF
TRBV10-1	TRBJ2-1	CASGDSQAGAYNEQFF
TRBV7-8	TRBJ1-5	CASSLQGGNQPQHF
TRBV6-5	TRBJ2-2	CASSQATGGWGELFF
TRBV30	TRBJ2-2	CALTSGALPGAGELFF
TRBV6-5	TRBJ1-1	CASSTYMNTEAFF
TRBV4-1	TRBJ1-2	CASSQEGRVIGYTF
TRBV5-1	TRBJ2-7	CASSLLAGGVLDEQYF